Listed here are 20 T cell receptor beta chains from one sample, sequenced in a study of blood T cell repertoires in COVID-19. Using immunoSEQ multiplex PCR, the repertoire was profiled, and TCRdb retains in-frame clones only, with some absent. The sample includes approximately 260,000 clones, about four fifths of them seen just once. The material sequenced was peripheral blood. The receptors derive from a woman of 80 years or more with acute or convalescent COVID-19.

The V and J genes are TRBV9 and TRBJ1-3; 7 positions match TRBD1. The J segment lost 0 bases and the V segment lost 1 base, leaving 1 base of the junction unmatched. Germline assignment: CDR1 SGDLS and CDR2 YYNGEE. The CDR3 covers 15 residues. The CDR3 is CASSVTGDSGNTIYF. CDR3 DNA: TGTGCCAGCAGCGTAACAGGGGACTCTGGAAACACCATATATTTT.

V and J are TRBV6-2 or TRBV6-3 and TRBJ2-4; TRBD2 agrees at 12 bases. CDR3 size: 17 residues. The germline V gene encodes CDR1 MNHEY and CDR2 SVGEGT. With 2 bases clipped from V and 0 bases from J, the junction kept 2 bases outside the gene matches. CDR3 sequence: CASSYGTSGLAKNIQYF. The CDR3 DNA reads as TGTGCCAGCAGTTACGGGACTAGCGGGTTAGCCAAAAACATTCAGTACTTC.

This sequence joins TRBV28 and TRBJ1-5, with a tentative D call TRBD1 (5 bases). V was trimmed by 6 bases and J by 2 bases, leaving 11 bases between them. The CDR3 contains 14 residues. The germline V gene encodes CDR1 MDHEN and CDR2 SYDVKM. CDR3 in amino acids: CASSPGGGNQPQHF. Written as DNA, the CDR3 is TGTGCCAGCAGCCCCGGGGGGGGCAATCAGCCCCAGCATTTT.

V usage is TRBV25-1 and J usage is TRBJ1-2; TRBD1 is a possible D gene (5 bases). CDR1 and CDR2 from the germline V gene are MGHDK and SYGVNS. This CDR3 has 14 amino acids. V lost 1 base and J 8 bases, leaving 14 bases between the germline ends. CDR3 sequence (DNA): TGTGCCAGCAGTGAATCGGGGGAGATGGGCGGCTACACCTTC. Amino acids: CASSESGEMGGYTF.

The V gene is TRBV19, the J gene TRBJ1-1; 10 bases map to TRBD1. There are 18 residues in the CDR3. CDR1 is LNHDA and CDR2 is SQIVND in the germline V gene (reference sequence). Germline trimming cut 5 bases from V and 6 bases from J; bases unmatched to any gene: 18. CDR3 DNA sequence: TGTGCCAGTAGTCCCCAGACGGGACAGGGGAGGGGGTTTGCTGAAGCTTTCTTT. As protein: CASSPQTGQGRGFAEAFF.

The chain uses TRBV7-9 and TRBJ2-5, with D perhaps TRBD1 (5 bases). The germline V gene encodes CDR1 SEHNR and CDR2 FQNEAQ (reference sequence). V was clipped by 5 bases and J by 4 bases, with 11 bases between them. CDR3 length equals 13 residues. The CDR3 sequence: CASSRDRRETQYF. As DNA, the CDR3 is TGTGCCAGCAGCCGCGACAGACGAGAGACCCAGTACTTC.

This clone was counted a single time. This sequence joins TRBV3-1 (or the pseudogene TRBV3-2) and TRBJ1-2; the D is unclear. This CDR3 comprises 16 residues. Between the trimmed V and J ends, which lost 0 bases and 3 bases, there was a span of 14 bases. Germline CDR1 LGHDT, CDR2 YNNKEL (reference sequence). The chain's CDR3 is CASSQDLVRNYYGYTF. CDR3 in DNA: TGTGCCAGCAGCCAAGATCTAGTCAGAAACTACTATGGCTACACCTTC.

This rearrangement joins TRBV6-6 to TRBJ1-1; possibly TRBD1 for D (5 bases). The CDR3 contains 15 residues. The ends were cut back, 5 bases at V and 1 base at J, with 14 bases in the middle. Germline V gene lookup returns CDR1 MNHNY and CDR2 SVGAGI (reference sequence). In nucleotides, the CDR3 is TGTGCCAGCAGTGACCCCCAGGGAGGGAACACTGAAGCTTTCTTT. Translating it yields CASSDPQGGNTEAFF.

V gene TRBV19 combines with J gene TRBJ1-1; weak D call: TRBD1 (5 bases). Germline V lookup: CDR1 LNHDA, CDR2 SQIVND (reference sequence). Trimming took 4 bases from V and 1 from J, leaving 10 bases between them. The CDR3 is 14 amino acids. The CDR3 loop reads CASSTSDRNTEAFF. The CDR3 bases are TGTGCCAGTAGTACCTCCGACAGGAACACTGAAGCTTTCTTT.

This clone has just a few counts. The chain recombines TRBV27 with TRBJ1-1; D not certain. V was pared by 3 bases and J by 1 base, with 6 bases between. The CDR3 consists of 13 residues. CDR1 is MNHEY, CDR2 SMNVEV, per germline (reference sequence). CDR3 coding DNA: TGTGCCAGCAGTTTTTGGAGGAACACTGAAGCTTTCTTT. The encoded protein is CASSFWRNTEAFF.

This clone has just one count. The chain links TRBV30 to TRBJ2-1; TRBD1 might be the D (5 bases). Trimming stripped 2 bases from V and 2 bases from J, with 10 bases between. The CDR3 spans 14 residues. Germline V gene sequence: CDR1 GTSNPN, CDR2 SVGIG (reference sequence). The CDR3 here is CAWSSGLPYNEQFF. In DNA form, the CDR3 reads TGTGCCTGGAGTTCAGGGTTACCCTACAATGAGCAGTTCTTC.

This clone came up once. V gene TRBV24-1 combines with J gene TRBJ2-1; 10 bases are shared with TRBD2. V shed 5 bases, J shed 4 bases, and the junction held 7 bases outside the gene matches. Germline lookup yields CDR1 KGHDR and CDR2 SFDVKD. The CDR3 runs to 16 residues. As DNA, the CDR3 is TGTGCCACCAGTGGAGAAGCGGGGGGGTCATACAATGAGCAGTTCTTC. Its translation is CATSGEAGGSYNEQFF.

The J gene is TRBJ1-3, the V gene TRBV28; no definite D call. This CDR3 has 13 residues. Germline lookup yields CDR1 MDHEN and CDR2 SYDVKM. V gave up 2 bases and J gave up 1 base, with 3 bases separating them. This CDR3 is CASSLESGNTIYF. CDR3 in DNA: TGTGCCAGCAGTTTAGAGTCTGGAAACACCATATATTTT.

The J gene is TRBJ2-3, the V gene TRBV24-1; 8 positions match TRBD1. Germline CDR1 KGHDR, CDR2 SFDVKD. This CDR3 region has 16 residues. Trimming cost V 3 bases and J 0 bases; bases outside gene matches: 4. CDR3 amino acids: CATSDADRVSTDTQYF. CDR3 sequence (DNA): TGTGCCACCAGTGATGCGGACAGGGTAAGCACAGATACGCAGTATTTT.

V gene TRBV11-2 combines with J gene TRBJ2-7; tentatively, D is TRBD1 (7 bases). Trimming took off 5 bases at V and 4 bases at J, with 30 bases between the two ends. The CDR3 covers 19 residues. CDR1 is SGHAT, CDR2 FQNNGV, per germline. Here the CDR3 reads CASSPLVGGRGPGGYEQYF. For the CDR3, the DNA is TGTGCCAGCAGCCCACTAGTGGGGGGAAGGGGGCCAGGAGGGTACGAGCAGTACTTC.

The chain carries TRBV6-5 and TRBJ2-5, with TRBD2 identical over 12 bases. The CDR3 extends over 14 amino acids. The J segment lost 6 bases and the V segment lost 7 bases, leaving 6 bases of the junction unmatched. Germline V gene lookup returns CDR1 MNHEY and CDR2 SVGAGI. The CDR3 region is CASMETSGGQTQYF. CDR3 sequence (DNA): TGTGCCAGCATGGAGACTAGCGGGGGACAGACCCAGTACTTC.

The rearrangement links TRBV5-1 to TRBJ2-1; 9 bases line up with TRBD2. With 7 bases clipped from V and 5 bases from J, the junction kept 7 bases outside the gene matches. Germline CDR1 and CDR2: SGHRS and YFSETQ. The CDR3 runs 14 residues. The CDR3, as DNA: TGCGCCAGCGCACGACTAGCGGAAAACAATGAGCAGTTCTTC. Its protein is CASARLAENNEQFF.

This clone was recorded a few times. This chain connects TRBV6-5 to TRBJ1-2, with D hard to call. Trimming removed 4 bases from V and 8 bases from J, with 11 bases in between. From germline, CDR1 is MNHEY and CDR2 SVGAGI. The length of the CDR3 is 12 residues. The CDR3 is CASSLSGRGYTF. The CDR3 bases are TGTGCCAGCAGTTTGTCGGGGAGAGGCTACACCTTC.

The chain couples TRBV19 to TRBJ1-4; D not resolved. Trimming removed 5 bases from V and 5 bases from J, with 15 bases in between. Germline-derived CDR1 and CDR2 are LNHDA and SQIVND (reference sequence). This CDR3 is built from 15 residues. This CDR3 reads CASSVSRANNEKLFF. As DNA, the CDR3 is TGTGCCAGTAGTGTAAGTCGTGCTAACAATGAAAAACTGTTTTTT.

The CDR3 region has the DNA TGCGCCAGCAGCTTGGCGGAGGGGATTACTGAAGCTTTCTTT. This translates into CASSLAEGITEAFF. V is TRBV5-1 and J is TRBJ1-1, with D perhaps matching TRBD1 (5 bases). Looked up from germline, CDR1 is SGHRS and CDR2 is YFSETQ. The CDR3 contains 14 residues. The germline V and J ends were trimmed by 0 bases and 5 bases, with 11 bases remaining between them.